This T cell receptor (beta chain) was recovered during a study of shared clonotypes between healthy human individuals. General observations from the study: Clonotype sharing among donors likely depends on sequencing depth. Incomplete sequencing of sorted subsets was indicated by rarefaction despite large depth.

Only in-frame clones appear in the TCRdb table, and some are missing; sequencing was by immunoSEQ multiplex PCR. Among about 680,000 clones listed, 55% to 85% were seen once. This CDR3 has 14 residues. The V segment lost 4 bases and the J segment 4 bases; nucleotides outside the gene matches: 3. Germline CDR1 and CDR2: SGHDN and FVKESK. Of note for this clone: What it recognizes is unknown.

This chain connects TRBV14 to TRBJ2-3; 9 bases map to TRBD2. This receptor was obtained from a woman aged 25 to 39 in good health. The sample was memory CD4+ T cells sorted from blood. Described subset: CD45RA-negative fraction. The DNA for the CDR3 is TGTGCCAGCAGCCTTAGCGGGAGCGCAGATACGCAGTATTTT. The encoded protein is CASSLSGSADTQYF.